Below, one T cell receptor beta chain is given with its context. Its antigen is unknown. This record belongs to a study of shared clonotypes between healthy human individuals. Study-level information: Each donor's CD4 naive and CD4 memory cells filled three plates apiece, CD8 naive two, and CD8 memory one.

The CDR3 contains 15 residues. Germline V CDR1 and CDR2: MNHNS, SASEGT. Trimming shortened V by 2 bases and J by 0 bases, and 7 bases separated the two germline ends. A CD45RA-negative memory subset and a CD45RA+ naive subset were separated from the CD4+ cells. Study results and limitations: On the whole, naive subsets had larger estimated richness than memory subsets had.

Per the study methods: From ImmunoSEQ came sequences covering only the junction and carrying no quality scores, so filtering differed. Using immunoSEQ multiplex PCR, the repertoire was profiled, and TCRdb retains in-frame clones only, with some absent. That table furnishes V, J and clone size, whereas the DNA furnished D and trimming. Of millions of clones listed, roughly nine tenths are singletons. The V and J genes are TRBV6-1 and TRBJ1-4; D uncertain. Sequencing was carried out using naive CD4+ T cells sorted from blood. Subset specified: CD45RA+ positively selected. The receptor was derived from a man between 18 and 29 years old in good health. The CDR3 DNA reads TGTGCCAGCAGTGAAATGGTAGCAACTAATGAAAAACTGTTTTTT. This codes for CASSEMVATNEKLFF.